These 2 T cell receptor beta chains were sequenced from one sample in a study of cytomegalovirus exposure and HLA in healthy donors. The study ran its PCR with 60 Vbeta and 13 Jbeta primers. Sequenced by immunoSEQ multiplex PCR; TCRdb stores in-frame clones only, minus some. The sample has 150,000 to 200,000 clones; 80% to 85% are singletons. The sequenced material came from PBMCs. Source of these receptors: a young woman in good health and CMV-seronegative.

The rearrangement links TRBV7-2 to TRBJ2-7; TRBD2 is a possible D gene (5 bases). Germline V lookup: CDR1 SGHTA, CDR2 FQGNSA. The CDR3 has 16 amino acids. Trimming shortened V by 1 base and J by 4 bases, and 17 bases separated the two germline ends. CDR3 amino acids: CASSLDSTPGKYEQYF. The CDR3 DNA follows: TGTGCCAGCAGCTTAGACTCCACCCCCGGGAAATACGAGCAGTACTTC.

This clone came up once. This chain connects TRBV11-2 to TRBJ2-2; perhaps TRBD2 as D (6 bases). Trimming left V 5 bases short and J 1 base short, with 14 bases between. Germline CDR1 SGHAT, CDR2 FQNNGV. The CDR3 sequence is 16 residues long. The CDR3 coding sequence is TGTGCCAGCAGCCCAAAATCGGGACTGAACACCGGGGAGCTGTTTTTT. The encoded protein is CASSPKSGLNTGELFF.